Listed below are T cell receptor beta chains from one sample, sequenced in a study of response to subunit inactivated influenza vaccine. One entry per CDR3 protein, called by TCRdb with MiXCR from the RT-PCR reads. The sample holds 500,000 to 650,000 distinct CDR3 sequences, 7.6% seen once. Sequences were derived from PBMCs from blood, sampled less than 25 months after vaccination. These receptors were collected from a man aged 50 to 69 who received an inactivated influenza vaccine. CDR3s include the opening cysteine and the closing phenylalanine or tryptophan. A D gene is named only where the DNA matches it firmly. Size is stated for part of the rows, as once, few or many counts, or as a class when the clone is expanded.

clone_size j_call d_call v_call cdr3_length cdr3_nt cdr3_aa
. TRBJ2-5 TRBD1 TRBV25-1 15 TGTGCCAGCAGTGGGCGGACAGGGGGCGGCGGGACCCAGTACTTC CASSGRTGGGGTQYF
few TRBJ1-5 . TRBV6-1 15 TGTGCCAGCAGTGCATCCCGGGACCTTCATCAGCCCCAGCATTTT CASSASRDLHQPQHF
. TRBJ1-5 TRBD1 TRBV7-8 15 TGTGCCAGCAGCTTAATGACAGGGGCAAATCAGCCCCAGCATTTT CASSLMTGANQPQHF
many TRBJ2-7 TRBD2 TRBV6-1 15 TGTGCCAGCAGTCCACTAGCGGGGTTTTCCTACGAGCAGTACTTC CASSPLAGFSYEQYF
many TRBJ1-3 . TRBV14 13 TGTGCCAGCAGCCAAGAGATGGGAAACACCATATATTTT CASSQEMGNTIYF
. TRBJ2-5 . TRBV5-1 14 TGCGCCAGCAGCTGGGCCCAGGAGCAAGAGACCCAGTACTTC CASSWAQEQETQYF
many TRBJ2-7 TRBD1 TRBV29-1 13 TGCAGCGCCGGACAGGGAACGACCTACGAGCAGTACTTC CSAGQGTTYEQYF
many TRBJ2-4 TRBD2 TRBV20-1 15 TGCAGTGCTCGTAGCGGGGGAGAAGCCAAAAACATTCAGTACTTC CSARSGGEAKNIQYF
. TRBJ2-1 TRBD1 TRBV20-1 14 TGCAGTGCAACTAGACAGGGATCCAACCATGAGCAGTTCTTC CSATRQGSNHEQFF
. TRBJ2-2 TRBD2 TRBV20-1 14 TGCAGTGGACTAGCGGAGAGGAACACCGGGGAGCTGTTTTTT CSGLAERNTGELFF